A single sample is the source of the 24 T cell receptor beta chains below, sequenced in a study of ipilimumab plus nivolumab after autologous stem cell transplantation. The method was immunoSEQ multiplex PCR; TCRdb's version includes in-frame clones alone and lacks a portion of them. The sample carries about 25,000 clones, around 84% recorded once. The specimen was PBMCs, collected in a trial of ipilimumab plus nivolumab as post-transplant consolidation. All receptors come from a male donor with diffuse large B-cell lymphoma.

As DNA, the CDR3 is TGTGCCAGCAGCTTAGTAGCGGGGGCGAATAGCAATCAGCCCCAGCATTTT. Its translation is CASSLVAGANSNQPQHF. This chain joins TRBV7-2 and TRBJ1-5; a weak D match, TRBD1 (6 bases). The germline gives CDR1 SGHTA, CDR2 FQGNSA. The CDR3 runs 17 residues. V shed 1 base and J shed 0 bases, with 13 bases lying between them. Supplemented by reference TRBV7-2 and TRBJ1-5, the full variable domain reads GAGVSQSPSNKVTEKGKDVELRCDPISGHTALYWYRQSLGQGLEFLIYFQGNSAPDKSGLPSDRFSAERTGGSVSTLTIQRTQQEDSAVYLCASSLVAGANSNQPQHFGDGTRLSIL.

The chain recombines TRBV5-5 with TRBJ1-2; D unclear. Trimming removed 1 base from V and 2 bases from J, with 6 bases in between. The CDR3 sequence is 13 residues long. Germline V gene data show CDR1 as SGHKS and CDR2 as YYEKEE (reference sequence). For the CDR3, the DNA is TGTGCCAGCAGCTTGTTCGCCAACTATGGCTACACCTTC. Translated: CASSLFANYGYTF.

The chain couples TRBV6-1 to TRBJ2-5; possible D gene TRBD2, 6 bases. Germline CDR1 is MNHNS and CDR2 is SASEGT. The ends were cut back, 2 bases at V and 2 bases at J, with 12 bases in the middle. The CDR3 extends over 15 amino acids. The CDR3 DNA reads as TGTGCCAGCAGTGAATATGGGGGGAGTCAAGAGACCCAGTACTTC. Protein product: CASSEYGGSQETQYF.

This clone showed up just a few times. V and J are TRBV6-1 and TRBJ1-6; D unclear. Trimming shortened V by 6 bases and J by 7 bases, and 7 bases separated the two germline ends. Looked up from germline, CDR1 is MNHNS and CDR2 is SASEGT. The CDR3 runs 12 residues. As DNA, the CDR3 is TGTGCCAGCAGCCTCTACAATTCACCCCTCCACTTT. Amino acid sequence: CASSLYNSPLHF.

This chain joins TRBV4-3 and TRBJ2-2, with TRBD1 matching over 7 bases. CDR1 is LGHNA, CDR2 YSLEER, per germline. The CDR3 totals 15 residues. Germline trimming cut 4 bases from V and 3 bases from J; bases unmatched to any gene: 5. As DNA, the CDR3 is TGCGCCAGCAGCCGGGGCAGGGGGTACACCGGGGAGCTGTTTTTT. Its translation is CASSRGRGYTGELFF.

There are a few counts of this clone. The V call is TRBV27, the J call TRBJ2-3; 8 nucleotides line up with TRBD2. The junction had 17 bases not matched to a gene; V was cut back by 3 bases and J by 6 bases. This CDR3 contains 18 residues. The germline V gene encodes CDR1 MNHEY and CDR2 SMNVEV (reference sequence). The CDR3 nucleotides read TGTGCCAGCAGTTTCGACCCCCCCAAGCTGGGCGGGGGGGATACGCAGTATTTT. Encoded protein: CASSFDPPKLGGGDTQYF.

The V call is TRBV7-9, the J call TRBJ1-3, with a tentative D call TRBD1 (5 bases). CDR1 is SEHNR and CDR2 is FQNEAQ in the germline V gene (reference sequence). The CDR3 extends over 16 amino acids. V dropped 5 bases and J dropped 0 bases, with 14 bases sitting between them. In DNA form, the CDR3 reads TGTGCCAGCAGCACCGGGACGGTGAGCTCTGGAAACACCATATATTTT. It codes for CASSTGTVSSGNTIYF.

The table lists this clone with a few counts. The same CDR3 also results from other DNA sequences found in this sample. CDR3 bases: TGTGCCAGCAGCTTGGACAGGGGATACGAGCAGTACTTC. As protein: CASSLDRGYEQYF. The chain links TRBV5-4 to TRBJ2-7, with 7 bases fitting TRBD1. Trimming took 0 bases from V and 4 from J; bases not matched to a gene: 1. The germline CDR1 and CDR2 sequences are SGHNT and YYREEE (reference sequence). CDR3 size: 13 residues.

V usage is TRBV19 and J usage is TRBJ2-7, with 8 bases lining up with TRBD2. V lost 7 bases and J lost 7; bases outside the gene matches: 12. The CDR3 is 14 amino acids. The germline V gene encodes CDR1 LNHDA and CDR2 SQIVND (reference sequence). CDR3 coding DNA: TGTGCCAGTAAGCAAGAGACCCGGGGGGGAGAGCAGTACTTC. Protein sequence: CASKQETRGGEQYF. The complete variable domain, with remaining parts taken from reference TRBV19 and TRBJ2-7, reads DGGITQSPKYLFRKEGQNVTLSCEQNLNHDAMYWYRQDPGQGLRLIYYSQIVNDFQKGDIAEGYSVSREKKESFPLTVTSAQKNPTAFYLCASKQETRGGEQYFGPGTRLTVT.

This sequence joins TRBV19 and TRBJ2-3; 7 bases are shared with TRBD2. The CDR3 has 14 residues. Germline CDR1 and CDR2: LNHDA and SQIVND (reference sequence). The V gene end was trimmed by 6 bases and the J gene end by 0 bases; junction bases not matched to a gene: 3. The DNA for the CDR3 is TGTGCCAGTAGGAGGGACTACAGCACAGATACGCAGTATTTT. This gives the protein CASRRDYSTDTQYF. The full variable domain, its missing parts supplied by reference TRBV19 and TRBJ2-3, is DGGITQSPKYLFRKEGQNVTLSCEQNLNHDAMYWYRQDPGQGLRLIYYSQIVNDFQKGDIAEGYSVSREKKESFPLTVTSAQKNPTAFYLCASRRDYSTDTQYFGPGTRLTVL.

The chain carries TRBV6-1 and TRBJ1-1; D is ambiguous. Germline V CDR1 and CDR2: MNHNS, SASEGT. This CDR3 has 15 amino acids. V lost 2 bases and J 2 bases, leaving 12 bases between the germline ends. CDR3 sequence reads: CASSEQPGVNTEAFF. CDR3 nucleotides: TGTGCCAGCAGTGAACAGCCGGGCGTTAACACTGAAGCTTTCTTT.

This clone appeared a single time. The chain is built from TRBV7-9 and TRBJ2-3; 9 bases align to TRBD1. This CDR3 is 15 amino acids long. Germline V gives CDR1 SEHNR, CDR2 FQNEAQ (reference sequence). J gave up 3 bases and V 5 bases, and 6 bases lay outside the gene matches. In nucleotides, the CDR3 is TGTGCCAGCAGCACCGGACAGGGGCGGACAGATACGCAGTATTTT. Translated, it gives CASSTGQGRTDTQYF.

This clone was seen just once. The chain uses TRBV30 and TRBJ2-7; D is perhaps TRBD2 (5 bases). The CDR3 covers 14 residues. Trimming pared 0 bases from V and 5 bases from J, leaving 14 bases between. Germline lookup yields CDR1 GTSNPN and CDR2 SVGIG (reference sequence). The chain's CDR3 is CAWSVLGTGNEQYF. DNA for the CDR3: TGTGCCTGGAGTGTACTGGGAACCGGGAACGAGCAGTACTTC.

V is TRBV6-6 and J is TRBJ1-5; D ambiguous. From germline, CDR1 is MNHNY and CDR2 SVGAGI (reference sequence). Trimming removed 0 bases at V and 3 bases at J, with 6 bases between. The CDR3 sequence is 14 residues long. CDR3 sequence (DNA): TGTGCCAGCAGTTACTCGGGAGTCAATCAGCCCCAGCATTTT. Amino acid sequence: CASSYSGVNQPQHF.

Here the CDR3 DNA reads TGTGCCACACAACGAGCGTCCCTCTCCGGCTACACCTTC. This gives the protein CATQRASLSGYTF. The chain recombines TRBV6-5 with TRBJ1-2; D is unclear. Trimming left V 10 bases short and J 8 bases short, with 20 bases between. Germline assignment: CDR1 MNHEY and CDR2 SVGAGI. The CDR3 has 13 residues.

V and J are TRBV6-5 and TRBJ2-5, with 8 nucleotides matching TRBD1. The assigned J gene may be wrong: the sequence end matches TRBJ2-7 better. This CDR3 has 13 residues. Looked up from germline, CDR1 is MNHEY and CDR2 is SVGAGI. In DNA, the CDR3 is TGTGCCAGCAGTGATGGACAGGGAGTCGAGCAGTACTTC. It is translated as CASSDGQGVEQYF.

As DNA, the CDR3 is TGTGCCAGCTTATCAATGGCCGGGCAGACCCAGTACTTC. It specifies CASLSMAGQTQYF. V usage is TRBV5-6 and J usage is TRBJ2-5; D is uncertain. CDR3 length: 13 residues. Germline CDR1 SGHDT, CDR2 YYEEEE. Trimming left V 7 bases short and J 6 bases short, with 16 bases between.

This clone is a singleton in its sample. The chain uses TRBV10-3 and TRBJ2-5; D may correspond to TRBD1 or TRBD2 (7 bases each). The ends were cut back, 6 bases at V and 2 bases at J, with 13 bases in the middle. The germline CDR1 and CDR2 sequences are ENHRY and SYGVKD. The CDR3 contains 14 residues. CDR3 loop: CAIRSGTEQETQYF. CDR3 nucleotide sequence: TGTGCCATCAGGAGCGGGACAGAACAAGAGACCCAGTACTTC.

This chain links TRBV9 with TRBJ2-6; TRBD1 might be the D (6 bases). Germline loops: CDR1 SGDLS, CDR2 YYNGEE. The CDR3 is 17 residues long. Deletions cut 3 bases from V and 0 bases from J, with 13 bases between. CDR3 coding DNA: TGTGCCAGCAGCGCCCAGACAGGAATCTCTGGGGCCAACGTCCTGACTTTC. Translation gives CASSAQTGISGANVLTF.

This clone was found a few times. The CDR3 DNA is TGTGCCAGCAGCTGGTTGGGCGGGGTCGGGAATGAGCAGTTCTTC. Residues: CASSWLGGVGNEQFF. The gene calls are TRBV11-2 and TRBJ2-1; D may be TRBD2 (6 bases). V lost 4 bases and J 7 bases, leaving 17 bases between the germline ends. This CDR3 spans 15 amino acids. Per germline, CDR1 SGHAT and CDR2 FQNNGV.

V is TRBV6-5 and J is TRBJ1-6, with D unresolved. Germline CDR1 MNHEY, CDR2 SVGAGI. The V end was cut by 2 bases, the J end by 7 bases, with 9 bases between. There are 14 residues in the CDR3. The CDR3 sequence: CASSYGVSNSPLHF. The CDR3 DNA follows: TGTGCCAGCAGTTACGGGGTCTCCAATTCACCCCTCCACTTT.

This chain connects TRBV5-1 to TRBJ2-1; D is uncertain. Trimming took 2 bases from V and 0 from J, leaving 9 bases between them. The CDR3 is 15 amino acids. CDR1 and CDR2 from the germline V gene are SGHRS and YFSETQ. In DNA form, the CDR3 reads TGCGCCAGCAGCTTCGACGTTAGCTCCTACAATGAGCAGTTCTTC. As protein: CASSFDVSSYNEQFF. Together with reference TRBV5-1 and TRBJ2-1, the CDR3 gives the full variable domain: KAGVTQTPRYLIKTRGQQVTLSCSPISGHRSVSWYQQTPGQGLQFLFEYFSETQRNKGNFPGRFSGRQFSNSRSEMNVSTLELGDSALYLCASSFDVSSYNEQFFGPGTRLTVL.

This chain connects TRBV7-2 to TRBJ2-3, with D unclear. V shed 5 bases and J shed 1 base, with 7 bases lying between them. Germline assignment: CDR1 SGHTA and CDR2 FQGNSA. This CDR3 is built from 13 residues. The CDR3 protein is CASSRVGTDTQYF. DNA for the CDR3: TGTGCCAGCAGCCGAGTTGGCACAGATACGCAGTATTTT. Drawing the rest from reference TRBV7-2 and TRBJ2-3, the complete variable domain is GAGVSQSPSNKVTEKGKDVELRCDPISGHTALYWYRQSLGQGLEFLIYFQGNSAPDKSGLPSDRFSAERTGGSVSTLTIQRTQQEDSAVYLCASSRVGTDTQYFGPGTRLTVL.

The rearrangement uses TRBV12-5 and TRBJ2-5; TRBD1 agrees at 12 bases. The germline V gene encodes CDR1 LGHNT and CDR2 FRNRAP. This CDR3 is built from 14 residues. V trimming: 6 bases; J trimming: 4 bases; junction bases outside the gene matches: 3. The CDR3 bases are TGTGCTAGTGGCCGGGGACAGGGGGCAGAGACCCAGTACTTC. Its protein is CASGRGQGAETQYF.